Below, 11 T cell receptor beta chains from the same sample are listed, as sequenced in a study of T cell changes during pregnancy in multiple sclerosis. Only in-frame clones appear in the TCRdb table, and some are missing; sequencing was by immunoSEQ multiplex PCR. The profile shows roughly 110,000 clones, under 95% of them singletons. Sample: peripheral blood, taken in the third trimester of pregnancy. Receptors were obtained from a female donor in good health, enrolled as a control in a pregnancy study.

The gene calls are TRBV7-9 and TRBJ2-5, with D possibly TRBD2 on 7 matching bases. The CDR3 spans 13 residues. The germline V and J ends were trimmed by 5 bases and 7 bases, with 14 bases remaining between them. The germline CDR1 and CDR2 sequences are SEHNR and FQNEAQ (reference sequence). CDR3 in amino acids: CASSQPGEGTQYF. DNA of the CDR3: TGTGCCAGCAGCCAGCCAGGGGAGGGGACCCAGTACTTC.

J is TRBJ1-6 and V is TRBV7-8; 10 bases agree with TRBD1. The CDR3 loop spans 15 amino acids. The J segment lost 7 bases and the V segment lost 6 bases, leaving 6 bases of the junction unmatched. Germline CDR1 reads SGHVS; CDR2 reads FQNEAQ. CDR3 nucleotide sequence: TGTGCCAGCAGTCCTCTGACAGGGGGCAATTCACCCCTCCACTTT. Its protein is CASSPLTGGNSPLHF.

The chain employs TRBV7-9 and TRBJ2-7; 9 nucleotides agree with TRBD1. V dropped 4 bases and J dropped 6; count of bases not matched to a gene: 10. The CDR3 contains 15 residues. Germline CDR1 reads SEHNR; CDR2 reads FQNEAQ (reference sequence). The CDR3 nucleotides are TGTGCCAGCAGCTCGTCAGGGACAGGGCTGCCCGAGCAGTACTTC. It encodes CASSSSGTGLPEQYF.

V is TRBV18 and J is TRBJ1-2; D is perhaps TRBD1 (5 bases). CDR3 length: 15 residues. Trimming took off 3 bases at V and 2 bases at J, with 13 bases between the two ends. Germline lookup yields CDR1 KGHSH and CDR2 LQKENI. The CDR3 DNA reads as TGTGCCAGCTCACCTGCTCTTCCAGGGAACTATGGCTACACCTTC. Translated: CASSPALPGNYGYTF.

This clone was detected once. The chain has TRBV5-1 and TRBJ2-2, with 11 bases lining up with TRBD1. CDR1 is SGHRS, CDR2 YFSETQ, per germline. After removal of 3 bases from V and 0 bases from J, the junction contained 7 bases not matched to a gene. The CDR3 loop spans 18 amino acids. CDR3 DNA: TGCGCCAGCAGCTACGGGACAGGGGGGTTCGCGAACACCGGGGAGCTGTTTTTT. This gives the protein CASSYGTGGFANTGELFF.

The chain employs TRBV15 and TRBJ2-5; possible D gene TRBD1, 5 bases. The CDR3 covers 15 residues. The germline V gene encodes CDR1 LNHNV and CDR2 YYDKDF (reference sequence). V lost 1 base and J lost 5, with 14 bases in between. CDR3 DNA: TGTGCCACCAGCAGAGTTAGGGGTTTAATGGAGACCCAGTACTTC. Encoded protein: CATSRVRGLMETQYF.

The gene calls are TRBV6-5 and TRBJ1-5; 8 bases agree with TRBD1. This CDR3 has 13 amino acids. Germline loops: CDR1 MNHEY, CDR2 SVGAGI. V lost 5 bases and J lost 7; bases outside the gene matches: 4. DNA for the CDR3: TGTGCCAGCAGTGACAGGGGTCGACAGCCCCAGCATTTT. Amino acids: CASSDRGRQPQHF.

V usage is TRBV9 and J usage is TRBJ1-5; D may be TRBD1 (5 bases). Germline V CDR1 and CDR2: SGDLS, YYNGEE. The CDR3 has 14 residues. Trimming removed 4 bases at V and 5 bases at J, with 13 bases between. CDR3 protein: CASSPIGEDQPQHF. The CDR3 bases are TGTGCCAGCAGCCCTATAGGGGAGGATCAGCCCCAGCATTTT.

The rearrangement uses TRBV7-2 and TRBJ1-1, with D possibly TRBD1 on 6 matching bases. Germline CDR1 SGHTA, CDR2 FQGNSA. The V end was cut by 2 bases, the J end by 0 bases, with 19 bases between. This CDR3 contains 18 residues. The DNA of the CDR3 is TGTGCCAGCAGCTTAATCGGACTGGTCAGGGGCATGAACACTGAAGCTTTCTTT. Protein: CASSLIGLVRGMNTEAFF.

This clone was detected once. CDR3 in amino acids: CASMGTGVYNEQFF. CDR3 in DNA: TGTGCCAGCATGGGGACAGGGGTCTACAATGAGCAGTTCTTC. The chain combines TRBV2 with TRBJ2-1, with 10 bases fitting TRBD1. Germline assignment: CDR1 SNHLY and CDR2 FYNNEI. The CDR3 contains 14 residues. J was trimmed by 3 bases and V by 7 bases; bases with no gene match: 3.

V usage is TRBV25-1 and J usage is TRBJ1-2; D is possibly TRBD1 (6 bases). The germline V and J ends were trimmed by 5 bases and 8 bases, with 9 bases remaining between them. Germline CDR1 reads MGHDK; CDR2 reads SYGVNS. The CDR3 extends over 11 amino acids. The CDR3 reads CASSQGYGYTF. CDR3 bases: TGTGCCAGCAGTCAGGGGTACGGCTACACCTTC.